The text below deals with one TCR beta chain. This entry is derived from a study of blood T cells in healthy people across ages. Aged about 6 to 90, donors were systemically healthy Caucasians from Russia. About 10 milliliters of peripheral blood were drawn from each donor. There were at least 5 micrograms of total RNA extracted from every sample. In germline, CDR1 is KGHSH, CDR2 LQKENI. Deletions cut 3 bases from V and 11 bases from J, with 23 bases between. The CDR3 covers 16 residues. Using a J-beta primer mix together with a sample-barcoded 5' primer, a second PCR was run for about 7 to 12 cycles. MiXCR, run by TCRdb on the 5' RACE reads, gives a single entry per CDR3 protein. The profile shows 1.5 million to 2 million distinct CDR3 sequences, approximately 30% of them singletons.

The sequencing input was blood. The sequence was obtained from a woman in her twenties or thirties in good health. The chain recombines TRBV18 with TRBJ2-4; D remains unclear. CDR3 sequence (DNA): TGTGCCAGCTCACCCCAAGGTCCAGGACCAAGCGTCCTTCAGTACTTC. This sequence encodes CASSPQGPGPSVLQYF.